A selection of T cell receptor beta chains follows, all from one sample in a study of T cells in narcolepsy. Clones were read by immunoSEQ multiplex PCR, and TCRdb kept only the in-frame ones, dropping some. The sample carries tens of thousands of clones, 75% to 90% recorded once. The material sequenced was CD45RA- memory CD4+ T cells from PBMCs. Receptor source: a human donor with narcolepsy. Each CDR3 is given with its conserved first and last residue. D genes are given only for firm matches. Some rows mark clone size as missing; the rest say once, few, many or name a class of expanded clone.

j_call | v_call | d_call | clone_size | cdr3_aa | cdr3_nt
TRBJ2-2 | TRBV19 | TRBD1 | NA | CASTTIGTGRTGELFF | TGTGCCAGTACCACTATTGGGACAGGGAGGACCGGGGAGCTGTTTTTT
TRBJ2-7 | TRBV4-1 | TRBD2 | NA | CASSRGPIGTTNEQYF | TGCGCCAGCAGCCGAGGTCCTATCGGGACTACGAACGAGCAGTACTTC
TRBJ1-1 | TRBV29-1 | NA | NA | CSALGREGSNTEAFF | TGCAGCGCCCTCGGTCGGGAGGGTTCGAACACTGAAGCTTTCTTT
TRBJ2-2 | TRBV4-1 | TRBD1 | NA | CASSQTGGTGELFF | TGCGCCAGCAGCCAAACAGGGGGCACCGGGGAGCTGTTTTTT
TRBJ2-6 | TRBV2 | NA | NA | CATQGPGANVLTF | TGTGCCACCCAGGGACCTGGGGCCAACGTCCTGACTTTC
TRBJ1-1 | TRBV5-5 | NA | NA | CASSGSTGTEAFF | TGTGCCAGCAGTGGGTCGACGGGCACTGAAGCTTTCTTT
TRBJ1-1 | TRBV9 | NA | NA | CASSVVQGGNTEAFF | TGTGCCAGCAGCGTAGTACAGGGAGGGAACACTGAAGCTTTCTTT
TRBJ2-3 | TRBV19 | NA | NA | CASRRPDADTQYF | TGTGCCAGTAGGCGTCCTGACGCAGATACGCAGTATTTT
TRBJ2-7 | TRBV7-6 | NA | NA | CASSLQTGAGDYEQYF | TGTGCCAGCAGCTTACAGACAGGGGCGGGGGACTACGAGCAGTACTTC
TRBJ2-7 | TRBV2 | NA | once | CASSELRGPYEQYF | TGTGCCAGCAGTGAACTCAGGGGCCCCTACGAGCAGTACTTC
TRBJ2-2 | TRBV6-5 | NA | NA | CASSYPYLQGPGELFF | TGTGCCAGCAGTTACCCATACTTACAGGGCCCCGGGGAGCTGTTTTTT
TRBJ1-1 | TRBV4-3 | NA | once | CASSQGTDFGDTEAFF | TGCGCCAGCAGCCAAGGGACGGACTTCGGCGACACTGAAGCTTTCTTT
TRBJ1-6 | TRBV5-1 | TRBD1 | NA | CASSPWGQPDSPLHF | TGCGCCAGCAGTCCGTGGGGACAGCCGGATTCACCCCTCCACTTT
TRBJ1-1 | TRBV6-1 | NA | NA | CASSERPGDANTEAFF | TGTGCCAGCAGTGAACGGCCAGGGGATGCGAACACTGAAGCTTTCTTT
TRBJ2-5 | TRBV18 | NA | NA | CASSLRGKETQYF | TGTGCCAGCTCATTAAGGGGGAAGGAGACCCAGTACTTC
TRBJ1-2 | TRBV6-8 | NA | NA | CASAQVGGYTF | TGTGCCAGCGCCCAGGTAGGCGGCTACACCTTC
TRBJ1-5 | TRBV4-1 | TRBD1 | NA | CASSEFDRAGSNQPQHF | TGCGCCAGCAGCGAATTCGACAGGGCTGGAAGCAATCAGCCCCAGCATTTT
TRBJ1-3 | TRBV6-1 | NA | NA | CASSPGASGNTIYF | TGTGCCAGCAGTCCAGGGGCCTCTGGAAACACCATATATTTT
TRBJ2-7 | TRBV9 | TRBD1 | NA | CATGPGQESYEQYF | TGTGCCACCGGACCGGGACAGGAATCCTACGAGCAGTACTTC
TRBJ2-1 | TRBV16 | NA | NA | CASSQSRLDGEQFF | TGTGCCAGCAGCCAATCGAGACTAGACGGCGAGCAGTTCTTC
TRBJ1-6 | TRBV6-5 | NA | NA | CASSKSSYNSPLHF | TGTGCCAGCAGCAAGAGCTCCTATAATTCACCCCTCCACTTT
TRBJ2-7 | TRBV21-1 | NA | NA | CASGDRPSGGNSYEQYF | TGTGCCAGCGGGGATCGTCCTAGCGGGGGGAATTCTTACGAGCAGTACTTC
TRBJ2-3 | TRBV25-1 | NA | NA | CASSDRLMGGDTQYF | TGTGCCAGCAGTGACCGACTGATGGGAGGAGATACGCAGTATTTT
TRBJ2-2 | TRBV19 | TRBD1 | NA | CATTPRDRVAGELFF | TGTGCCACCACGCCCCGGGACAGGGTGGCCGGGGAGCTGTTTTTT
TRBJ1-4 | TRBV2 | TRBD1 | NA | CASRAFEGASEKLFF | TGTGCCAGCAGAGCCTTTGAGGGGGCTTCTGAAAAACTGTTTTTT
TRBJ2-1 | TRBV4-1 | TRBD2 | few | CASSQEGTSGGASFNNEQFF | TGCGCCAGCAGCCAAGAGGGGACTAGCGGGGGGGCCAGTTTCAACAATGAGCAGTTCTTC
TRBJ1-1 | TRBV6-5 | TRBD1 | NA | CASSRQGSEAFF | TGTGCCAGCAGTCGACAGGGGTCTGAAGCTTTCTTT
TRBJ2-7 | TRBV2 | NA | medium-sized | CASSEQSLGNF | TGTGCCAGCAGTGAGCAAAGCCTCGGGAACTTC
TRBJ1-2 | TRBV11-2 | TRBD1 | NA | CASSLGPRDRGGYTF | TGTGCCAGCAGCTTAGGACCACGGGACAGGGGTGGCTACACCTTC
TRBJ2-7 | TRBV5-8 | NA | NA | CASLKNPSYEQYF | TGTGCCAGCCTGAAAAATCCCTCCTACGAGCAGTACTTC
TRBJ1-6 | TRBV5-8 | NA | NA | CASNFQGQDSPLHF | TGTGCCAGCAATTTCCAGGGGCAGGATTCACCCCTCCACTTT
TRBJ2-6 | TRBV4-2 | TRBD1 | NA | CASSPLGQGAIFSGANVLTF | TGTGCCAGCAGCCCCCTCGGACAGGGGGCGATCTTCTCTGGGGCCAACGTCCTGACTTTC
TRBJ1-5 | TRBV7-3 | NA | NA | CASSLTGGNQPQHF | TGTGCCAGCAGCTTAACAGGGGGCAATCAGCCCCAGCATTTT
TRBJ1-2 | TRBV13 | TRBD1 | NA | CASRHKDRDGYTF | TGTGCCAGCAGACACAAGGACAGGGATGGCTACACCTTC
TRBJ1-4 | TRBV5-1 | NA | NA | CASSSINDEKLFF | TGCGCCAGCAGCTCTATCAATGATGAAAAACTGTTTTTT
TRBJ2-3 | TRBV6-6 | NA | NA | CASTPGGQDTQYF | TGTGCCAGCACCCCCGGGGGGCAAGATACGCAGTATTTT
TRBJ2-7 | TRBV9 | NA | NA | CASSVAGTSYEQYF | TGTGCCAGCAGCGTAGCGGGGACCTCCTACGAGCAGTACTTC
TRBJ1-1 | TRBV7-8 | NA | once | CASSLGGETEAFF | TGTGCCAGCAGCTTAGGGGGGGAGACTGAAGCTTTCTTT
TRBJ1-5 | TRBV9 | NA | once | CASSVATGWNQPQHF | TGTGCCAGCAGCGTAGCAACAGGGTGGAATCAGCCCCAGCATTTT
TRBJ2-2 | TRBV7-9 | NA | once | CATQPGQTNTGELFF | TGTGCCACTCAGCCGGGTCAAACCAACACCGGGGAGCTGTTTTTT
TRBJ1-2 | TRBV7-2 | NA | NA | CASSPEGFYGYTF | TGTGCCAGCAGCCCCGAGGGGTTCTATGGCTACACCTTC
TRBJ2-3 | TRBV19 | NA | NA | CASSKASDTQYF | TGTGCCAGTAGTAAGGCGTCGGATACGCAGTATTTT
TRBJ1-1 | TRBV16 | TRBD1 | NA | CASSQSTGDEAFF | TGTGCCAGCAGCCAGTCCACAGGGGATGAAGCTTTCTTT
TRBJ2-1 | TRBV7-2 | NA | few | CASTHRGNRLNYNEQFF | TGTGCCAGCACCCACCGAGGGAACCGATTAAATTACAATGAGCAGTTCTTC
TRBJ1-1 | TRBV15 | NA | few | CATRGGFGGAFF | TGTGCCACCAGAGGGGGGTTCGGAGGAGCTTTCTTT
TRBJ1-4 | TRBV19 | TRBD1 | NA | CASSITGDTNEKLFF | TGTGCCAGTAGTATAACAGGGGACACTAATGAAAAACTGTTTTTT
TRBJ2-3 | TRBV6-6 | TRBD2 | NA | CASRASGGPLTQYF | TGTGCCAGCAGGGCTAGCGGGGGGCCCCTTACGCAGTATTTT
TRBJ1-2 | TRBV5-6 | NA | NA | CASSLSKIGLGYTF | TGTGCCAGCAGCTTGTCTAAGATCGGCCTGGGCTACACCTTC
TRBJ2-7 | TRBV4-2 | TRBD2 | NA | CASSPNQAGAYEQYF | TGTGCCAGCAGCCCCAACCAAGCGGGGGCCTACGAGCAGTACTTC
TRBJ2-1 | TRBV11-3 | TRBD2 | NA | CASSLDLAGGNNEQFF | TGTGCCAGCAGCTTAGATCTAGCGGGGGGCAACAATGAGCAGTTCTTC
TRBJ1-2 | TRBV4-2 | TRBD1 | NA | CASSHLSGGYGYTF | TGTGCCAGCAGCCATCTTTCAGGGGGCTATGGCTACACCTTC
TRBJ1-2 | TRBV25-1 | TRBD1 | NA | CASRQTGLAFGYTF | TGTGCCAGCAGACAGACAGGGCTGGCATTTGGCTACACCTTC
TRBJ2-6 | TRBV7-2 | NA | NA | CASSRGHRLASGANVLTF | TGTGCCAGCAGCCGGGGACATCGCCTGGCCTCTGGGGCCAACGTCCTGACTTTC